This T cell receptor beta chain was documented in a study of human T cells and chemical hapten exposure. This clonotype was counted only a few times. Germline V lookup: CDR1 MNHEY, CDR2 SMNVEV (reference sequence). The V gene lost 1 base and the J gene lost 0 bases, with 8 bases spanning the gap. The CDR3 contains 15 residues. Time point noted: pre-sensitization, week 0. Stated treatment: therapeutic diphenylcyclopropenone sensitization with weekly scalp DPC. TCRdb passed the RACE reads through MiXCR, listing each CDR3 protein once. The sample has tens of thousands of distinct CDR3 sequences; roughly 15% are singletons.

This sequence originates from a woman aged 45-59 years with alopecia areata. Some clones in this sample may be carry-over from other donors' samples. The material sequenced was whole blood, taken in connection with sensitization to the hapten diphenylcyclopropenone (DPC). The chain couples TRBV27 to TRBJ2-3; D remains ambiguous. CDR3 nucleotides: TGTGCCAGCAGTTTATACAGTTCTAGCACAGATACGCAGTATTTT. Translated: CASSLYSSSTDTQYF.